This T cell receptor (beta chain) was observed in a study of blood T cell repertoires in COVID-19. From germline, CDR1 is SGHAT and CDR2 FQNNGV. The CDR3 has 15 residues. The V gene lost 1 base and the J gene lost 1 base, with 11 bases spanning the gap. TCRdb's table, derived via immunoSEQ multiplex PCR, lists solely in-frame clones and lacks some. The repertoire holds 200,000 to 250,000 clones, with around 83% as singletons. The receptor was isolated from a woman aged 40 to 55 with acute COVID-19. The material sequenced was PBMCs or T cells enriched from blood (not recorded which). The chain recombines TRBV11-2 with TRBJ2-7, with a possible D match to TRBD2 (5 bases). The CDR3 DNA reads as TGTGCCAGCAGCTTAGGAATAGCGCCTTCCTACGAGCAGTACTTC. As protein: CASSLGIAPSYEQYF. Filled out from reference TRBV11-2 and TRBJ2-7, the complete variable domain reads EAGVAQSPRYKIIEKRQSVAFWCNPISGHATLYWYQQILGQGPKLLIQFQNNGVVDDSQLPKDRFSAERLKGVDSTLKIQPAKLEDSAVYLCASSLGIAPSYEQYFGPGTRLTVT.